This TCR beta chain was retrieved from a study of T cell responses to AZD1222 COVID-19 vaccine. CDR1 MGHRA and CDR2 YSYEKL come from the germline V gene. The V segment lost 0 bases and the J segment 4 bases; nucleotides outside the gene matches: 5. This CDR3 contains 16 residues. Produced via immunoSEQ multiplex PCR; TCRdb's table is partial and in-frame only. The sample records 80,000 or so clones, approximately 86% being singletons. The clonotype comes from an adult in good health. The chain joins TRBV4-1 to TRBJ2-5; TRBD2 matches 10 bases. The material was peripheral blood, obtained on day 0 of MenACWY control vaccination. The CDR3 nucleotides are TGCGCCAGCAGCCAAGAAGTAGCGGGGGGTGGAGAGACCCAGTACTTC. Amino acid sequence: CASSQEVAGGGETQYF.